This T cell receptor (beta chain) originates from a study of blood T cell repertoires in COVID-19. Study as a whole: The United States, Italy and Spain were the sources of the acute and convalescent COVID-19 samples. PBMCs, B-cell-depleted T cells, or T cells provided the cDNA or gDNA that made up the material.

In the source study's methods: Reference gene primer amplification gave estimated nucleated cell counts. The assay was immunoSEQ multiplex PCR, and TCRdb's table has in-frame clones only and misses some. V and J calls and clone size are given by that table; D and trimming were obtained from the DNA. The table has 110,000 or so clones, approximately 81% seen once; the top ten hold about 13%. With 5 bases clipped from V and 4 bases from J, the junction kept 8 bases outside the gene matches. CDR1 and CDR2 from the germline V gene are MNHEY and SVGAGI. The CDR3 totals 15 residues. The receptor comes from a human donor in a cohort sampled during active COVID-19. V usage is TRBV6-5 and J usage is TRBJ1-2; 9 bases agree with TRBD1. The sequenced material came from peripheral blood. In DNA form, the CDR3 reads TGTGCCAGCAGTCCCCGGGACAGGGAATCCTATGGCTACACCTTC. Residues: CASSPRDRESYGYTF.